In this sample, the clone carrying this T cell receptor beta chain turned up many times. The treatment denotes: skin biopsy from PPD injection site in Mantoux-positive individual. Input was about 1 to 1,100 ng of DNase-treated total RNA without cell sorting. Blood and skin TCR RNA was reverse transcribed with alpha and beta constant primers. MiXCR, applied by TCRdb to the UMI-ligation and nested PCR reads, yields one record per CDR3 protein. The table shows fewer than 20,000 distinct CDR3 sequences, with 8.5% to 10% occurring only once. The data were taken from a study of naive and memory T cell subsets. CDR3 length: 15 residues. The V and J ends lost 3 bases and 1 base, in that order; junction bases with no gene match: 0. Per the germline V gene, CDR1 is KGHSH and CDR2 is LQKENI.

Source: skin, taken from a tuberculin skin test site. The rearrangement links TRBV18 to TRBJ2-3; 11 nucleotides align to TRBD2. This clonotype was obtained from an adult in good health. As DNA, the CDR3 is TGTGCCAGCTCACCGGGACTAGCGGGCACAGATACGCAGTATTTT. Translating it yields CASSPGLAGTDTQYF.